In its sample, the clone carrying this T cell receptor (beta chain) was seen a few times. The target antigen is unknown. This record belongs to a study of tumor-infiltrating lymphocytes in localized non-small cell lung cancer. Across the study: Each patient gave resected tumor and non-adjacent uninvolved lung tissue. Study-level findings and limits: No T-cell fraction difference was seen between IM1 and IM2 tumors. Tumors had more T cell infiltration than uninvolved lung, per TCRbeta sequencing and CD3 counts. Different pieces of the same tissue were used for each assay.

The data were produced by immunoSEQ multiplex PCR, yet TCRdb's version contains in-frame clones alone and is incomplete. The sample has about 3,000 clones, around 45% seen once. The TCR originated in a human donor with non-small cell lung cancer. The specimen sequenced was uninvolved lung tissue not adjacent to the tumor.

The CDR3 DNA reads as TGTGCTAGTGGTTTAGGGACTAGAGATGGGGAGACCCAGTACTTC. Protein sequence: CASGLGTRDGETQYF. This chain uses TRBV12-5 with TRBJ2-5; TRBD2 matches at 8 bases. This CDR3 spans 15 amino acids. The germline gives CDR1 LGHNT, CDR2 FRNRAP. The V segment lost 3 bases and the J segment 5 bases; nucleotides outside the gene matches: 8. Using reference TRBV12-5 and TRBJ2-5 for the parts outside the CDR3, the full variable domain is DARVTQTPRHKVTEMGQEVTMRCQPILGHNTVFWYRQTMMQGLELLAYFRNRAPLDDSGMPKDRFSAEMPDATLATLKIQPSEPRDSAVYFCASGLGTRDGETQYFGPGTRLLVL.